The 4 T cell receptor beta chains presented below share a single source sample, sequenced in a study of blood T cell repertoires in COVID-19. Clones were sequenced by immunoSEQ multiplex PCR, and TCRdb holds only the in-frame ones, with some missing. Of about 54,000 clones in the sample, almost 85% were seen once. The specimen was peripheral blood. These receptors came from a human donor in a cohort sampled during active COVID-19.

This chain uses TRBV2 with TRBJ1-2; 7 positions match TRBD1. CDR3 length equals 15 residues. Losses at the gene ends were 4 bases for V and 4 bases for J; bases not matched to a gene: 9. The germline V gene has CDR1 SNHLY and CDR2 FYNNEI. Written as DNA, the CDR3 is TGTGCCAGCAGTGGGGACAGCAGTAGGACCTATGGCTACACCTTC. This translates into CASSGDSSRTYGYTF.

V and J are TRBV5-4 and TRBJ2-3; D is perhaps TRBD1 (5 bases). This CDR3 is 15 amino acids long. V was cut by 4 bases and J by 7 bases, with 19 bases left in between. CDR1 and CDR2 from the germline V gene are SGHNT and YYREEE (reference sequence). In nucleotides, the CDR3 is TGTGCCAGCAGCCTGGCACGGCAGGGTCTAAATACGCAGTATTTT. Translated: CASSLARQGLNTQYF.

This clone has just a few counts. V is TRBV11-2 and J is TRBJ1-1; the D gene is possibly TRBD1 (6 bases). The CDR3 covers 13 residues. The V and J ends lost 2 bases and 7 bases respectively, with 11 bases between them. Germline CDR1 reads SGHAT; CDR2 reads FQNNGV. CDR3 sequence reads: CASSLRTALEAFF. The CDR3, as DNA: TGTGCCAGCAGCTTACGGACAGCACTTGAAGCTTTCTTT.

This chain connects TRBV6-6 to TRBJ2-3; perhaps TRBD1 as D (6 bases). This CDR3 has 14 residues. Per germline, CDR1 MNHNY and CDR2 SVGAGI (reference sequence). V was pared by 2 bases and J by 2 bases, with 8 bases between. CDR3 residues: CASSYQGITDTQYF. The CDR3 nucleotides read TGTGCCAGCAGTTACCAGGGGATCACAGATACGCAGTATTTT.